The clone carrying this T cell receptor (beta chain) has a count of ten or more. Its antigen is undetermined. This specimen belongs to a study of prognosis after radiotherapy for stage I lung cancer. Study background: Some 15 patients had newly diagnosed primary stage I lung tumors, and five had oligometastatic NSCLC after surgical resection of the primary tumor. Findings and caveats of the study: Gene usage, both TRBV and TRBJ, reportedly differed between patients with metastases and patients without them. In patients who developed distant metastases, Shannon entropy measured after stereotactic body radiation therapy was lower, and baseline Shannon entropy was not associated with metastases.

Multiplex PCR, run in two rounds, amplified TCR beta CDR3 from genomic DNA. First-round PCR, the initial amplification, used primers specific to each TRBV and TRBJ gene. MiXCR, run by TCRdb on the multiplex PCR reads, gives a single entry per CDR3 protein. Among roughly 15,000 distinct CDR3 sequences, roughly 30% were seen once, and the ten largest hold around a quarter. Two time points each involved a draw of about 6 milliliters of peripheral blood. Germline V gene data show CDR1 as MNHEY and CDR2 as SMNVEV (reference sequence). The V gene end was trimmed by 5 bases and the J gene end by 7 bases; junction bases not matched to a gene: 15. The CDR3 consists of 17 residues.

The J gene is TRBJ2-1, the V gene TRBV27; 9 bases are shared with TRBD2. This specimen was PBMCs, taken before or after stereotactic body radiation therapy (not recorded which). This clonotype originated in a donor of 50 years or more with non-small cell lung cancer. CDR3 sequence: CASSLRRASGMWNEQFF. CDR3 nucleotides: TGTGCCAGCAGTCTTAGGAGGGCTAGCGGGATGTGGAATGAGCAGTTCTTC.